This entry is about one TCR beta chain. The data derive from a study of beta chain features in type 1 diabetes. The CDR3 runs to 11 residues. The germline V and J ends were trimmed by 5 bases and 8 bases, with 6 bases remaining between them. The V gene's germline CDR1 is MGHDK and CDR2 SYGVNS. Expressed TCRB transcripts were sequenced because the isolated RNA had all been reverse transcribed beforehand. Generated by immunoSEQ multiplex PCR, the TCRdb table keeps only in-frame clones and is missing some. This sample has a few hundred thousand clones, with 14% found just once. The sample was central memory CD4+ T cells from blood. The TCR originated in a man aged 25 to 40 in good health. The V gene is TRBV25-1, the J gene TRBJ1-4; no firm D call. The CDR3 protein is CASSLAEKLFF. CDR3 DNA sequence: TGTGCCAGCAGTCTGGCAGAAAAACTGTTTTTT.